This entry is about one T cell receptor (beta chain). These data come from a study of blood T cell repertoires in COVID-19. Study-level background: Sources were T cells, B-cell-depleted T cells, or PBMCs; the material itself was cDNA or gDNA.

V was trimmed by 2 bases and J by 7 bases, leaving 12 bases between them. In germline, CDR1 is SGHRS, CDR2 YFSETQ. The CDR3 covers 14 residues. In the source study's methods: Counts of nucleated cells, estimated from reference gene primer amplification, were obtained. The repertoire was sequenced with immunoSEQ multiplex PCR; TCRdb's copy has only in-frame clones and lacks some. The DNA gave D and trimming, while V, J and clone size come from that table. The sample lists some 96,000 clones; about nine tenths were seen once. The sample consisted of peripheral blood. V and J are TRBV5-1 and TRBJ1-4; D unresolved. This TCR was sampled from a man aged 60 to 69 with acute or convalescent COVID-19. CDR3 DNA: TGCGCCAGCAGCTTTGGGTTTGGGAGTGAAAAACTGTTTTTT. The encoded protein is CASSFGFGSEKLFF.